This is a list of T cell receptor beta chains from one sample in a study of CD8 T cells in Susac syndrome. Via MiXCR, TCRdb re-called the immunoSEQ multiplex PCR reads, giving one row per CDR3 protein. Of 40,000 to 55,000 distinct CDR3 sequences in the sample, 85% to 95% were seen once. The specimen was CD8+ T cells from PBMCs. Receptors originate from a human donor with multiple sclerosis. The CDR3 runs from the conserved cysteine through the conserved F or W. The D gene is left open where the match is weak. A clone size is listed for some rows: how often the clone was seen (once, few, many), or a class if it is expanded.

clone_size | d_call | j_call | v_call | cdr3_nt | cdr3_aa
- | TRBD2 | TRBJ2-1 | TRBV12-3/TRBV12-4 | TGTGCCAGCAGCGGGGGACTAGACAATGAGCAGTTCTTC | CASSGGLDNEQFF
once | TRBD2 | TRBJ2-5 | TRBV4-1 | TGCGCCAGCAGCCAAGACGGGACTAGTGAAGAGACCCAGTACTTC | CASSQDGTSEETQYF
- | - | TRBJ1-1 | TRBV5-6 | TGTGCCAGCAGCTTGGGGGACACTGAAGCTTTCTTT | CASSLGDTEAFF
- | - | TRBJ1-2 | TRBV4-3 | TGCGCCAGCAGCCAAGATCTTAGCGGCTTATATGGCTACACCTTC | CASSQDLSGLYGYTF
once | TRBD1 | TRBJ1-1 | TRBV14 | TGTGCCAGCAGCCCGAGGGACAGGGAGATGAACACTGAAGCTTTCTTT | CASSPRDREMNTEAFF
- | TRBD1 | TRBJ2-7 | TRBV4-1 | TGCGCCAGCAGCCAAGATCGTGGGACAGGCTACGAGCAGTACTTC | CASSQDRGTGYEQYF
- | - | TRBJ2-5 | TRBV6-5 | TGTGCCAGCAGTTACAAGGGGGGCCAAGAGACCCAGTACTTC | CASSYKGGQETQYF
- | - | TRBJ2-1 | TRBV18 | TGTGCCAGCTCACCCCCATGGAAAACCCTGGGCAATGAGCAGTTCTTC | CASSPPWKTLGNEQFF
- | TRBD1 | TRBJ1-4 | TRBV4-1 | TGCGCCAGCAGCCAAGATCGGGGGACAGGGGGCGCGAGACAAGAAAAACTGTTTTTT | CASSQDRGTGGARQEKLFF
- | TRBD2 | TRBJ2-7 | TRBV6-6 | TGTGCCAGCACTCCCCTGGGCGGGGGATGGTACGAGCAGTACTTC | CASTPLGGGWYEQYF
- | TRBD1 | TRBJ2-7 | TRBV5-8 | TGTGCCAGCAGCTTCAGGGCAGGGGGCCCCGAGCAGTACTTC | CASSFRAGGPEQYF
- | - | TRBJ1-1 | TRBV29-1 | TGCACCGTCCGGGCCAAGAACACTGAAGCTTTCTTT | CTVRAKNTEAFF
- | - | TRBJ1-2 | TRBV4-3 | TGCGCCAGCAGCCAAGATGGAACTCGGGCGGTCTATGGCTACACCTTC | CASSQDGTRAVYGYTF
- | TRBD2 | TRBJ2-5 | TRBV7-9 | TGTGCCAGCAGCTCCAGAGCTAGCGGGGGGCCCAAAGAGACCCAGTACTTC | CASSSRASGGPKETQYF
- | TRBD1 | TRBJ2-7 | TRBV9 | TGTGCCAGCAGTCTCCGGGACAGGGAAAACTACGAGCAGTACTTC | CASSLRDRENYEQYF
once | TRBD1 | TRBJ2-7 | TRBV10-3 | TGTGCCATCAACGGACAGGGAGCGAACGAGCAGTACTTC | CAINGQGANEQYF
- | - | TRBJ1-2 | TRBV7-8 | TGTGCCAGCAGCTTAGGACAGAAGTATGGCTACACCTTC | CASSLGQKYGYTF
- | - | TRBJ2-7 | TRBV6-5 | TGTGCACTCTACGAGCAGTACTTC | CALYEQYF
- | TRBD1 | TRBJ1-2 | TRBV10-3 | TGTGCCATCGCCACAGGGGATGGCTACACCTTC | CAIATGDGYTF
- | - | TRBJ1-2 | TRBV4-3 | TGCGCCAGCAGCCAAGATCCAGGGATTAACTATGGCTACACCTTC | CASSQDPGINYGYTF
- | - | TRBJ1-6 | TRBV4-3 | TGCGCCAGCAGCCAACGGAACAGATACCATAATTCACCCCTCCACTTT | CASSQRNRYHNSPLHF
- | - | TRBJ1-2 | TRBV5-1 | TGCGCCAGCAGCCCCGCGGGGGGCGGGGGATATGGCTACACCTTC | CASSPAGGGGYGYTF
- | - | TRBJ1-1 | TRBV5-6 | TGTGCCAGCAGCTTGGAAATTTATGGAAACACTGAAGCTTTCTTT | CASSLEIYGNTEAFF
- | TRBD1 | TRBJ2-7 | TRBV19 | TGTGCCAGTATTTTGACAGGGCCCTTCTCCTACGAGCAGTACTTC | CASILTGPFSYEQYF
- | TRBD1 | TRBJ1-1 | TRBV20-1 | TGCAGTGCTAGAGGGGACAGGGGCGACACTGAAGCTTTCTTT | CSARGDRGDTEAFF
- | - | TRBJ2-3 | TRBV7-2 | TGTGCCAGCAGCTTTTGGGGAAGGGGGACAGATACGCAGTATTTT | CASSFWGRGTDTQYF
- | TRBD2 | TRBJ2-1 | TRBV6-2/TRBV6-3 | TGTGCCAGCAGTTTCCCTCCGGGACTAGCGGGGGTCAACTCCTACAATGAGCAGTTCTTC | CASSFPPGLAGVNSYNEQFF
- | - | TRBJ2-2 | TRBV4-3 | TGCGCCAGCAGCCCACCAAGGCCAGGGGAGAACACCGGGGAGCTGTTTTTT | CASSPPRPGENTGELFF
- | - | TRBJ2-1 | TRBV12-5 | TGTGCTAGTGGGACCCCCGGTGAGCAGTTCTTC | CASGTPGEQFF
- | TRBD1 | TRBJ2-1 | TRBV5-6 | TGTGCCAGCAGCTTGGCCAGGGGGCGGTACAATGAGCAGTTCTTC | CASSLARGRYNEQFF
- | TRBD1 | TRBJ1-3 | TRBV12-3/TRBV12-4 | TGTGCCAGCAGGGAGGGACAGGCCTCTGGAAACACCATATATTTT | CASREGQASGNTIYF
- | - | TRBJ2-3 | TRBV7-9 | TGTGCCAGCAGCCACACACCGACGAGACAGGCCAGCACAGATACGCAGTATTTT | CASSHTPTRQASTDTQYF
- | - | TRBJ1-1 | TRBV7-2 | TGTGCCAGCAGCGTGGGGCAGGGGTGGGGTAGCACTGAAGCTTTCTTT | CASSVGQGWGSTEAFF
- | TRBD1 | TRBJ1-2 | TRBV7-2 | TGTGCCAGCAGCTCGGGACAGCAGAACTATGGCTACACCTTC | CASSSGQQNYGYTF
- | - | TRBJ2-1 | TRBV25-1 | TGTGCCAGCAGTGATGAAAGGATGAATGAGCAGTTCTTC | CASSDERMNEQFF
- | TRBD2 | TRBJ2-1 | TRBV5-1 | TGCGCCAGCAGCTTTACGGGGAGCGGGGATGAGCAGTTCTTC | CASSFTGSGDEQFF
- | TRBD2 | TRBJ2-2 | TRBV3-1 | TGTGCCAGCAGCCAAGGACCGGGACTAGCGGGGGGGCCACACGAGCTGTTTTTT | CASSQGPGLAGGPHELFF
- | - | TRBJ2-1 | TRBV20-1 | TGCAGTGCAACAGGGAGGACCTCCTACAATGAGCAGTTCTTC | CSATGRTSYNEQFF
- | TRBD2 | TRBJ2-5 | TRBV5-4 | TGTGCCAGCAGCTTGAGGATAGCGGGGAAAAATCTGGAGACCCAGTACTTC | CASSLRIAGKNLETQYF
once | - | TRBJ2-7 | TRBV28 | TGTGCCAGCAGTTTTAGCGCCTACGAGCAGTACTTC | CASSFSAYEQYF
- | - | TRBJ1-2 | TRBV2 | TGTGCCAGCCGCGAAGGTTTCGTGGACCGAGCTAACTATGGCTACACCTTC | CASREGFVDRANYGYTF
- | TRBD2 | TRBJ2-3 | TRBV6-5 | TGTGCCAGCAATTTACTAGCGGGGGGTGGGACAGATACGCAGTATTTT | CASNLLAGGGTDTQYF
- | - | TRBJ1-2 | TRBV12-3/TRBV12-4 | TGTGCCAGCAGTTGGACCCCCGGAGGAGATGGCTACACCTTC | CASSWTPGGDGYTF
- | - | TRBJ2-1 | TRBV29-1 | TGCAGCGTGAACCCAGGGGGAAGCGGGGATTACAATGAGCAGTTCTTC | CSVNPGGSGDYNEQFF
once | - | TRBJ2-7 | TRBV29-1 | TGCAGCGTTGAAGATGGAGTCAGGGGCCTTTCCTACGAGCAGTACTTC | CSVEDGVRGLSYEQYF
- | - | TRBJ1-1 | TRBV23-1 | TGCGCCAGCAGTCACCTCCAAGTGAACACTGAAGCTTTCTTT | CASSHLQVNTEAFF